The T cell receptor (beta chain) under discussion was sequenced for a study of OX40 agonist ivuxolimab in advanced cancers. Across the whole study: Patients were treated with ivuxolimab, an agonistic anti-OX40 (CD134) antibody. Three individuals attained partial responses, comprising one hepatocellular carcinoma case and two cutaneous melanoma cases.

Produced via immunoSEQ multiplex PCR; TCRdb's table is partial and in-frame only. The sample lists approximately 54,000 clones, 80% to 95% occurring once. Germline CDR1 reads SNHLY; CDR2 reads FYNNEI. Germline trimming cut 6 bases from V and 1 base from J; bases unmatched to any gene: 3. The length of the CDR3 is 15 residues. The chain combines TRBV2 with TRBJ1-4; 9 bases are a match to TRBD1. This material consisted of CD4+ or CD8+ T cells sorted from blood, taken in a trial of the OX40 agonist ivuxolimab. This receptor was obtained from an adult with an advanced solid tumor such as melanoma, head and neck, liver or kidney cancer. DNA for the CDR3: TGTGCCAGCAGGGGGGGACAGGGAACTAATGAAAAACTGTTTTTT. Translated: CASRGGQGTNEKLFF.